These 21 T cell receptor beta chains were all obtained from the same sample, sequenced in a study of sequential checkpoint blockade in melanoma. TCRdb's copy holds only in-frame clones and misses some; the assay was immunoSEQ multiplex PCR. Altogether approximately 7,700 clones are present, about three fifths being singletons, with the ten largest covering about 16%. As for treatment: randomized to nivolumab then ipilimumab (arm A) or the reverse (arm B). The material was CD8+ T cells sorted from blood (inferred from file names), obtained from a patient given nivolumab and ipilimumab in sequence. These receptors originate from a human donor with melanoma.

The V gene is TRBV27, the J gene TRBJ1-2; possibly TRBD1 for D (6 bases). From germline, CDR1 is MNHEY and CDR2 SMNVEV (reference sequence). The CDR3 runs to 14 residues. V lost 4 bases, J lost 2 bases, and 11 bases lay in between. CDR3 in amino acids: CASSSLQGNYGYTF. The DNA for the CDR3 is TGTGCCAGCAGTTCGCTTCAGGGGAACTATGGCTACACCTTC.

This clone was recorded a few times. V is TRBV30 and J is TRBJ1-2; D uncertain. The germline V gene encodes CDR1 GTSNPN and CDR2 SVGIG (reference sequence). Trimming took 5 bases from V and 1 from J, leaving 17 bases between them. This CDR3 is built from 15 residues. CDR3 region: CAWYQRTELNYGYTF. As DNA, the CDR3 is TGTGCCTGGTACCAGCGGACGGAGCTTAACTATGGCTACACCTTC.

A few counts support this clone. The V and J genes are TRBV7-2 and TRBJ2-7; the D gene is possibly TRBD1 (6 bases). CDR1 and CDR2 (germline): SGHTA, FQGNSA. V lost 10 bases to trimming and J lost 3 bases, with 13 bases between them. CDR3 length: 12 residues. DNA of the CDR3: TGTGCCACCTCAGGGGATAACTACGAGCAGTACTTC. Translation gives CATSGDNYEQYF.

V gene TRBV4-1 combines with J gene TRBJ2-7; TRBD1 matches 7 bases. V lost 1 base, J lost 6 bases, and 9 bases stayed unmatched. This CDR3 contains 15 residues. Germline lookup yields CDR1 MGHRA and CDR2 YSYEKL. CDR3 DNA sequence: TGCGCCAGCAGCCAAGCCGGGACAGAAGGAAGCGAGCAGTACTTC. It specifies CASSQAGTEGSEQYF.

Written as DNA, the CDR3 is TGTGCCAGCAGAGAGTACAGGGGGGGAGAGCAGTACTTC. Protein: CASREYRGGEQYF. The rearrangement uses TRBV7-9 and TRBJ2-7; D possibly corresponds to TRBD1 (8 bases). Germline loops: CDR1 SEHNR, CDR2 FQNEAQ (reference sequence). This CDR3 contains 13 residues. Trimming stripped 6 bases from V and 7 bases from J, with 16 bases between.

The chain recombines TRBV9 with TRBJ1-5; tentative D call: TRBD1 (5 bases). Germline V CDR1 and CDR2: SGDLS, YYNGEE. This CDR3 comprises 14 residues. V lost 0 bases and J lost 10, with 14 bases in between. The CDR3 nucleotides are TGTGCCAGCAGCGTAGCGGGGGGTTTCTATCCCCAGCATTTT. The encoded protein is CASSVAGGFYPQHF.

J is TRBJ2-2 and V is TRBV28; 7 bases match TRBD1. This CDR3 is 15 amino acids long. Trimming removed 1 base from V and 6 bases from J; junction bases left unmatched: 5. Germline CDR1 MDHEN, CDR2 SYDVKM. CDR3 loop: CASSLYNRGPGELFF. CDR3 DNA: TGTGCCAGCAGTTTATACAACAGGGGCCCCGGGGAGCTGTTTTTT. Based on the CDR3 plus reference TRBV28 and TRBJ2-2, the full variable domain is DVKVTQSSRYLVKRTGEKVFLECVQDMDHENMFWYRQDPGLGLRLIYFSYDVKMKEKGDIPEGYSVSREKKERFSLILESASTNQTSMYLCASSLYNRGPGELFFGEGSRLTVL.

This chain links TRBV19 with TRBJ1-1; 7 nucleotides line up with TRBD1. The CDR3 runs to 16 residues. V trimming: 6 bases; J trimming: 1 base; junction bases outside the gene matches: 11. CDR1 is LNHDA, CDR2 SQIVND, per germline (reference sequence). The CDR3 loop reads CASRITPGQWNTEAFF. The CDR3 DNA is TGTGCCAGTAGAATAACCCCGGGACAGTGGAACACTGAAGCTTTCTTT.

The chain recombines TRBV13 with TRBJ2-7; 9 nucleotides match TRBD2. The CDR3 totals 16 residues. CDR1 is PRHDT and CDR2 is FYEKMQ in the germline V gene (reference sequence). V lost 5 bases, J lost 2 bases, and 10 bases stayed unmatched. The CDR3 spells CASSPGGSGGPYEQYF. CDR3 in DNA: TGTGCCAGCAGCCCTGGCGGTAGCGGGGGACCCTACGAGCAGTACTTC.

Only one count was recorded for this clone. The rearrangement joins TRBV11-2 to TRBJ2-1, with a possible D match to TRBD1 (5 bases). With 8 bases removed from V and 8 bases from J, the gap between germline ends came to 19 bases. Germline loops: CDR1 SGHAT, CDR2 FQNNGV. The CDR3 is made up of 14 amino acids. Written as DNA, the CDR3 is TGTGCCAGCCGCTCCTCGGCAGGGTACTATGAGCAGTTCTTC. Translation: CASRSSAGYYEQFF. Full variable domain (rest looked up from reference TRBV11-2 and TRBJ2-1): EAGVAQSPRYKIIEKRQSVAFWCNPISGHATLYWYQQILGQGPKLLIQFQNNGVVDDSQLPKDRFSAERLKGVDSTLKIQPAKLEDSAVYLCASRSSAGYYEQFFGPGTRLTVL.

This chain joins TRBV6-4 and TRBJ1-5, with no clear D. Germline V gene sequence: CDR1 MRHNA, CDR2 SNTAGT. CDR3 length: 11 residues. Deletions cut 4 bases from V and 8 bases from J, with 6 bases between. CDR3 amino acids: CASSGREPQHF. DNA for the CDR3: TGTGCCAGCAGTGGAAGAGAGCCCCAGCATTTT.

V gene TRBV19 combines with J gene TRBJ1-5; D is undetermined. Between the trimmed V and J ends, which lost 2 bases and 0 bases, there was a span of 11 bases. The germline V gene has CDR1 LNHDA and CDR2 SQIVND (reference sequence). This CDR3 contains 16 residues. CDR3 amino acids: CASSIPEITSNQPQHF. For the CDR3, the DNA is TGTGCCAGTAGTATACCAGAAATTACTAGCAATCAGCCCCAGCATTTT.

J is TRBJ1-3 and V is TRBV5-6; D uncertain. Germline V CDR1 and CDR2: SGHDT, YYEEEE. The CDR3 is made up of 14 amino acids. V was trimmed by 3 bases and J by 4 bases, leaving 11 bases between them. In nucleotides, the CDR3 is TGTGCCAGCAGCTCCTGGCAATCAGGAAACACCATATATTTT. Translated: CASSSWQSGNTIYF.

The rearrangement uses TRBV9 and TRBJ1-1, with TRBD1 matching 10 bases. V was pared by 3 bases and J by 3 bases, with 5 bases of the junction left unmatched. CDR3 size: 15 residues. Germline-derived CDR1 and CDR2 are SGDLS and YYNGEE. This CDR3 is CASSAPDRGDTEAFF. The CDR3 nucleotides read TGTGCCAGCAGCGCCCCGGACAGGGGGGACACTGAAGCTTTCTTT.

The V call is TRBV6-5, the J call TRBJ2-1; TRBD2 matches at 8 bases. Trimming cost V 7 bases and J 8 bases; bases outside gene matches: 10. Germline CDR1 and CDR2: MNHEY and SVGAGI. The CDR3 covers 14 residues. CDR3 coding DNA: TGTGCCAGCACCTACGGGGGGGCCGCTGATGAGCAGTTCTTC. It encodes CASTYGGAADEQFF.

The chain employs TRBV19 and TRBJ1-5, with 8 bases that match TRBD1. This CDR3 has 15 amino acids. V was pared by 3 bases and J by 1 base, with 2 bases of the junction left unmatched. The germline CDR1 and CDR2 sequences are LNHDA and SQIVND (reference sequence). The CDR3 nucleotides read TGTGCCAGTAGTATCCGGACAGGGAGCAATCAGCCCCAGCATTTT. Its translation: CASSIRTGSNQPQHF.

This clone has more than one count but fewer than ten. The chain joins TRBV7-9 to TRBJ2-7, with D hard to call. Trimming stripped 1 base from V and 3 bases from J, with 4 bases between. CDR3 size: 12 residues. Germline V CDR1 and CDR2: SEHNR, FQNEAQ (reference sequence). The CDR3 nucleotides are TGTGCCAGCAGCTTAGACAACTACGAGCAGTACTTC. Amino acid sequence: CASSLDNYEQYF.

This chain joins TRBV15 and TRBJ2-7; D not resolved. Germline CDR1 and CDR2: LNHNV and YYDKDF (reference sequence). Trimming removed 1 base from V and 5 bases from J, with 12 bases in between. This CDR3 has 14 residues. The CDR3 region has the DNA TGTGCCACCAGCAGAGCCGGCAGGCCTGACGAGCAGTACTTC. This encodes CATSRAGRPDEQYF.

This clone was seen a single time. The chain links TRBV28 to TRBJ2-1, with 7 nucleotides matching TRBD2. The J segment lost 6 bases and the V segment lost 6 bases, leaving 11 bases of the junction unmatched. CDR1 is MDHEN, CDR2 SYDVKM, per germline. The CDR3 length is 15 residues. CDR3 in amino acids: CASSEERDYFNEQFF. The CDR3 DNA follows: TGTGCCAGCAGCGAGGAGCGGGACTACTTCAATGAGCAGTTCTTC.

This sequence joins TRBV5-8 and TRBJ2-3; weak D call: TRBD1 (5 bases). Germline loops: CDR1 SGHTS, CDR2 YDEGEE. This CDR3 has 16 residues. Trimming shortened V by 4 bases and J by 5 bases, and 20 bases separated the two germline ends. The CDR3 spells CASSPSRRVVKDTQYF. The CDR3 coding sequence is TGTGCCAGCAGCCCCTCTCGCAGGGTCGTGAAAGATACGCAGTATTTT. Drawing the rest from reference TRBV5-8 and TRBJ2-3, the complete variable domain is EAGVTQSPTHLIKTRGQQATLRCSPISGHTSVYWYQQALGLGLQFLLWYDEGEERNRGNFPPRFSGRQFPNYSSELNVNALELEDSALYLCASSPSRRVVKDTQYFGPGTRLTVL.

The sample holds a few counts of this clone. The chain has TRBV18 and TRBJ2-7, with a tentative D call TRBD2 (7 bases). The germline V gene has CDR1 KGHSH and CDR2 LQKENI. CDR3 length: 13 residues. V was clipped by 0 bases and J by 7 bases, with 10 bases between them. The CDR3 sequence: CASSPPGGLEQYF. The CDR3 coding sequence is TGTGCCAGCTCACCACCGGGGGGGCTTGAGCAGTACTTC.